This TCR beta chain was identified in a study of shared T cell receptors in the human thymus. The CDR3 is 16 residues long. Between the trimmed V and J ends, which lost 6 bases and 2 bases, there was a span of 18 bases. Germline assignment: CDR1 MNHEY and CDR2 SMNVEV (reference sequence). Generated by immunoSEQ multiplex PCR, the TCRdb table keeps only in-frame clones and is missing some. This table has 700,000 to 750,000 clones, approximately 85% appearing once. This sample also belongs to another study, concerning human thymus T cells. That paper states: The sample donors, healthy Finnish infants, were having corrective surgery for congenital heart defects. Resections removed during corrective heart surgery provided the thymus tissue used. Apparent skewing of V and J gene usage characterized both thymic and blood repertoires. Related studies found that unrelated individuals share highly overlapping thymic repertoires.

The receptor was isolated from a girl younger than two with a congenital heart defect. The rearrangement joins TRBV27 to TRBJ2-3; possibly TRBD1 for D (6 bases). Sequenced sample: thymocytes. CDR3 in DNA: TGTGCCAGCAGCCTCCCCCGAGGGGGTAACACAGATACGCAGTATTTT. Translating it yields CASSLPRGGNTDTQYF.